These T cell receptor beta chains were read from a single sample in a study of CD4 T cells in relation to SARS-CoV-2 and coronaviruses. For these TCRs, the target antigens are not known. The table came from immunoSEQ multiplex PCR; TCRdb's copy has only in-frame clones and leaves some out. The sample has about 28,000 clones, 74% seen once. The specimen was CD4+ T cells from PBMCs, cultured in vitro. These TCRs come from a human donor in good health. Both conserved end residues are part of each CDR3. The D gene is left open where the match is weak. Part of the rows lack a size; the others show once, few, many or a class for expanded clones.

>few|TRBJ1-2|TRBV29-1|TRBD1
CSAGRTGEGYTF
TGCAGCGCCGGACGGACAGGGGAGGGCTACACCTTC
>few|TRBJ1-1|TRBV5-8|.
CASVPWAEAFF
TGTGCCAGCGTTCCCTGGGCTGAAGCTTTCTTT
>.|TRBJ2-5|TRBV27|.
CASSFRVEETQYF
TGTGCCAGCAGTTTTAGGGTCGAAGAGACCCAGTACTTC
>.|TRBJ1-2|TRBV3-1/TRBV3-2|TRBD1
CASSQEDRVISYTF
TGTGCCAGCAGCCAAGAGGACAGGGTAATAAGCTACACCTTC
>.|TRBJ1-1|TRBV12-3/TRBV12-4|.
CASSLLGWEAFF
TGTGCCAGCAGTTTACTTGGGTGGGAAGCTTTCTTT
>.|TRBJ2-1|TRBV27|TRBD2
CASSSLGSGGLNEQFF
TGTGCCAGCAGTTCCCTGGGTAGCGGGGGGCTTAATGAGCAGTTCTTC
>few|TRBJ2-1|TRBV20-1|.
CSASRGTYNEQFF
TGCAGTGCTAGTCGAGGGACTTACAATGAGCAGTTCTTC
>.|TRBJ1-4|TRBV12-3/TRBV12-4|.
CASSLRVDEKLFF
TGTGCCAGCAGTTTACGGGTTGATGAAAAACTGTTTTTT
>.|TRBJ1-5|TRBV19|.
CASSIGGDNQPQHF
TGTGCCAGTAGTATTGGAGGGGACAATCAGCCCCAGCATTTT
>.|TRBJ1-1|TRBV3-1/TRBV3-2|.
CASSYRRGPSNTEAFF
TGTGCCAGCAGTTACCGGAGAGGGCCTTCGAACACTGAAGCTTTCTTT
>.|TRBJ2-7|TRBV27|.
CASSLKPPRTTYVYEQYF
TGTGCCAGCAGTTTAAAACCCCCCCGGACTACCTATGTCTACGAGCAGTACTTC
>.|TRBJ1-2|TRBV10-3|.
CAISVRVYYGYTF
TGTGCCATCAGTGTGAGGGTCTACTATGGCTACACCTTC
>.|TRBJ1-3|TRBV3-1/TRBV3-2|.
CASSQSLRGGTIYF
TGTGCCAGCAGCCAGAGCCTCCGGGGCGGCACCATATATTTT
>.|TRBJ2-5|TRBV12-3/TRBV12-4|.
CASSLRETQYF
TGTGCCAGCAGCCTCCGGGAGACCCAGTACTTC
>.|TRBJ1-1|TRBV4-1|.
CASSLHKGVDTEAFF
TGCGCCAGCAGCCTTCACAAGGGGGTTGACACTGAAGCTTTCTTT
>.|TRBJ1-3|TRBV10-1|.
CASRRPTVPTGNTIYF
TGCGCCAGCAGAAGACCGACAGTCCCCACTGGAAACACCATATATTTT
>once|TRBJ2-5|TRBV7-2|.
CASSLGVGTQYF
TGTGCCAGCAGCTTGGGGGTCGGGACCCAGTACTTC
>once|TRBJ2-7|TRBV19|TRBD2
CASSHNGPGGTSGSEQYF
TGTGCCAGTAGTCACAATGGCCCCGGAGGGACTAGCGGGAGCGAGCAGTACTTC
>.|TRBJ1-3|TRBV9|.
CASSPSGIRNTIYF
TGTGCCAGCAGCCCCTCCGGGATCAGAAACACCATATATTTT
>.|TRBJ1-2|TRBV30|.
CAWSGPGRNYGYTF
TGTGCCTGGAGTGGACCTGGCAGAAACTATGGCTACACCTTC
>.|TRBJ2-5|TRBV19|TRBD2
CASSETSGGETQYF
TGTGCCAGTAGCGAGACTAGCGGGGGAGAGACCCAGTACTTC
>.|TRBJ2-3|TRBV3-1/TRBV3-2|TRBD2
CASSPPRQRGGPSSTDTQYF
TGTGCCAGCAGCCCCCCCCGACAGCGGGGGGGCCCCTCTAGCACAGATACGCAGTATTTT
>few|TRBJ1-2|TRBV30|TRBD1
CAYSEGAYGYTF
TGTGCCTACTCCGAGGGGGCCTATGGCTACACCTTC
>few|TRBJ1-6|TRBV7-9|TRBD1
CASSPGTGRSPLHF
TGTGCCAGCAGCCCGGGGACAGGGAGATCACCCCTCCACTTT
>.|TRBJ2-2|TRBV5-1|TRBD2
CASSLEAGESGELFF
TGCGCCAGCAGCTTAGAAGCGGGAGAGTCCGGGGAGCTGTTTTTT
>.|TRBJ2-4|TRBV14|.
CASSQRGGKNIQYF
TGTGCCAGCAGCCAAAGGGGAGGCAAAAACATTCAGTACTTC
>.|TRBJ2-1|TRBV9|.
CASSVGNLEGNEQFF
TGTGCCAGCAGCGTAGGTAACCTAGAGGGCAATGAGCAGTTCTTC
>.|TRBJ2-7|TRBV29-1|TRBD2
CSVMTSGAYEQYF
TGCAGCGTGATGACTAGCGGGGCCTACGAGCAGTACTTC
>.|TRBJ2-1|TRBV20-1|.
CSASRLFSSYNEQFF
TGCAGTGCTAGTCGTTTATTCAGCTCCTACAATGAGCAGTTCTTC
>.|TRBJ2-7|TRBV7-8|.
CASNPGGNYEQYF
TGTGCCAGCAACCCAGGGGGGAACTACGAGCAGTACTTC
>.|TRBJ1-4|TRBV4-1|.
CASSLMGTDEKLFF
TGCGCCAGCAGCCTAATGGGGACGGATGAAAAACTGTTTTTT
>few|TRBJ1-1|TRBV7-9|TRBD1
CASSLAQGGTEAFF
TGTGCCAGCAGCTTAGCCCAGGGGGGAACTGAAGCTTTCTTT
>.|TRBJ2-3|TRBV5-1|TRBD2
CASSVQGLAGVDTQYF
TGCGCCAGCAGCGTCCAGGGACTAGCGGGAGTTGATACGCAGTATTTT
>.|TRBJ2-3|TRBV27|TRBD2
CASSSEGAGGKQYF
TGTGCCAGCAGTTCCGAGGGAGCGGGGGGCAAGCAGTATTTT
>.|TRBJ1-1|TRBV28|.
CASSSPWVATEAFF
TGTGCCAGCAGCTCTCCCTGGGTGGCCACTGAAGCTTTCTTT
>.|TRBJ2-2|TRBV29-1|TRBD1
CSARDRATGELFF
TGCAGCGCCCGGGACAGGGCCACCGGGGAGCTGTTTTTT
>few|TRBJ2-1|TRBV9|TRBD2
CASSVGLAGSYNEQFF
TGTGCCAGCAGCGTAGGACTAGCGGGCTCCTACAATGAGCAGTTCTTC
>.|TRBJ2-1|TRBV6-5|.
CASTGGPYNEQFF
TGTGCCAGTACGGGGGGCCCCTACAATGAGCAGTTCTTC
>.|TRBJ2-6|TRBV7-2|.
CASLSGGANVLTF
TGTGCCAGCCTCTCGGGCGGGGCCAACGTCCTGACTTTC
>.|TRBJ1-1|TRBV18|.
CASSPEQSLNTEAFF
TGTGCCAGCTCACCAGAGCAGTCTTTGAACACTGAAGCTTTCTTT
>.|TRBJ2-7|TRBV4-2|.
CASSQDWAVSEQYF
TGTGCCAGCAGCCAAGATTGGGCGGTAAGCGAGCAGTACTTC
>few|TRBJ2-5|TRBV29-1|.
CSVGGAGRETQYF
TGCAGCGTCGGGGGTGCGGGGAGAGAGACCCAGTACTTC
>.|TRBJ1-2|TRBV4-1|.
CASSQANRDGYTF
TGCGCCAGCAGCCAAGCTAACAGGGATGGCTACACCTTC